These 3 T cell receptor beta chains were sequenced from one sample in a study of blood T cell repertoires in COVID-19. Here immunoSEQ multiplex PCR was the method, and the copy in TCRdb shows in-frame clones only, minus some. The table lists 330,000 or so clones, under 95% of them singletons. Material: PBMCs or T cells enriched from blood (not recorded which). The receptors stem from a woman aged 25-40 years who had recovered from COVID-19.

The rearrangement uses TRBV27 and TRBJ2-5; TRBD2 might be the D (6 bases). CDR1 MNHEY and CDR2 SMNVEV come from the germline V gene (reference sequence). The germline V and J ends were trimmed by 1 base and 7 bases, with 10 bases remaining between them. The CDR3 is 13 amino acids. CDR3 DNA sequence: TGTGCCAGCAGTTTATGGGGGGAAGGGACCCAGTACTTC. Encoded protein: CASSLWGEGTQYF.

The rearrangement links TRBV29-1 to TRBJ2-3; D possibly corresponds to TRBD1 (6 bases). Trimming cost V 7 bases and J 3 bases, with 14 bases left between them. CDR1 and CDR2 (germline): SQVTM, ANQGSEA. This CDR3 is built from 13 residues. The CDR3, as DNA: TGCAGCGCCGCAAAAGGGGGAACAGATACGCAGTATTTT. Translation: CSAAKGGTDTQYF.

This clone came up once. This chain links TRBV28 with TRBJ1-4; possibly TRBD1 for D (5 bases). V dropped 5 bases and J dropped 3 bases, with 13 bases sitting between them. This CDR3 is built from 15 residues. CDR1 is MDHEN, CDR2 SYDVKM, per germline. This chain's CDR3 is CASSPGAQANEKLFF. Here the CDR3 DNA reads TGTGCCAGCAGTCCAGGCGCACAGGCTAATGAAAAACTGTTTTTT. The full variable domain, in which reference TRBV28 and TRBJ1-4 provide the parts outside the CDR3, is DVKVTQSSRYLVKRTGEKVFLECVQDMDHENMFWYRQDPGLGLRLIYFSYDVKMKEKGDIPEGYSVSREKKERFSLILESASTNQTSMYLCASSPGAQANEKLFFGSGTQLSVL.